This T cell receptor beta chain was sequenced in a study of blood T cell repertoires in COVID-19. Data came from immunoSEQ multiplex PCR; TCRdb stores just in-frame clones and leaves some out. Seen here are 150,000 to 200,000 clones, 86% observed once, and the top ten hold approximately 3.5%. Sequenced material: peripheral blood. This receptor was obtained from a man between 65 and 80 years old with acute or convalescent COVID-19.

The CDR3: CASSFDSSSLYGYTF. DNA of the CDR3: TGTGCCAGCAGTTTTGACAGCTCTTCTCTCTATGGCTACACCTTC. This chain links TRBV28 with TRBJ1-2; D is possibly TRBD1 (5 bases). V shed 3 bases and J shed 4 bases, with 15 bases lying between them. Germline CDR1 reads MDHEN; CDR2 reads SYDVKM. CDR3 size: 15 residues.